This is a list of T cell receptor beta chains from one sample in a study of tumor-infiltrating lymphocytes in primary liver carcinoma. TCRdb re-derived calls from the multiplex PCR reads in MiXCR, one entry per CDR3 protein. The sample includes 310,000 or so distinct CDR3 sequences, around three fifths of them seen just once. The sequenced material came from peripheral blood. The receptors come from a woman younger than 45 with primary liver carcinoma and hepatitis B virus infection. CDR3s include the opening cysteine and the closing phenylalanine or tryptophan. Each record gives: V gene, clone size, D gene, J gene, CDR3 DNA, CDR3 protein. A D gene is named only where the DNA matches it firmly. Expanded clones are given a class, and other clones once, few, many or no size at all.

TRBV6-6	many	.	TRBJ2-7	TGTGCCAGCCGGACGGGAATGGACGAGCAGTACTTC	CASRTGMDEQYF
TRBV5-6	.	TRBD1	TRBJ1-1	TGTGCCAGCAGCTGGGCCAGGGGGCGCGGCACTGAAGCTTTCTTT	CASSWARGRGTEAFF
TRBV4-1	many	.	TRBJ2-7	TGCGCCAGCAGCCAAGCTTTTTTACAGGCCTACGAGCAGTACTTC	CASSQAFLQAYEQYF
TRBV4-1	few	TRBD1	TRBJ1-2	TGCGCCAGCAGCCTACGGGACAGGGGTGACTATGGCTACACCTTC	CASSLRDRGDYGYTF
TRBV4-3	few	.	TRBJ2-7	TGCGCCAGCAGCCAAGATGGAGGGTCCAGCTCCTACGAGCAGTACTTC	CASSQDGGSSSYEQYF
TRBV5-1	few	.	TRBJ2-2	TGCGCCAGCAGCTTGAGGCCGACAGGCACCGGGGAGCTGTTTTTT	CASSLRPTGTGELFF
TRBV7-9	.	TRBD2	TRBJ2-7	TGTGCCAGCAGCTTAGAGACTAGCGCCAGGCGTTACGAGCAGTACTTC	CASSLETSARRYEQYF
TRBV4-1	.	TRBD1	TRBJ1-5	TGCGCCAGCAGCCAAGAGTCCAGGGGGCCTGAGAGTAGCAATCAGCCCCAGCATTTT	CASSQESRGPESSNQPQHF
TRBV14	once	.	TRBJ2-7	TGTGCCAGCAGCCAAGGGGGGTGGCTAGCAGGAGTTTCTATGAGCATTTACTTC	CASSQGGWLAGVSMSIYF
TRBV7-8	once	TRBD1	TRBJ2-5	TGTGCCAGCAGCCCCGGACAGGGCAGGGCCCAGTACTTC	CASSPGQGRAQYF
TRBV28	.	.	TRBJ1-1	TGTGCCAGCACGGGGGGCCGCAGCACTGAAGCTTTCTTT	CASTGGRSTEAFF
TRBV11-2	.	.	TRBJ2-1	TGTGCCAGCAGCTTCGACTTCAATGAGCAGTTCTTT	CASSFDFNEQFF